These T cell receptor beta chains were read from a single sample in a study of shared clonotypes between healthy human individuals. Data came from immunoSEQ multiplex PCR; TCRdb stores just in-frame clones and leaves some out. The table records around 2,100,000 clones, approximately 95% of them present only once. The specimen sequenced was naive CD8+ T cells sorted from blood. All receptors derive from a man between 18 and 35 years old in good health. The CDR3 runs from the conserved cysteine through the conserved F or W. The order of the fields is J gene, clone size, V gene, CDR3 protein. Not every row has a clone size; where given, it reads once, few, many or a size class.

TRBJ2-1 | . | TRBV23-1 | CASSLKTSGYNEQFF
TRBJ2-3 | . | TRBV4-1 | CASSQENTGGIDTDTQYF
TRBJ2-1 | . | TRBV4-3 | CASSHSSGSYNEQFF
TRBJ2-1 | . | TRBV11-1 | CASSLTGNEQFF
TRBJ1-2 | . | TRBV9 | CASSSTALYGYTF
TRBJ1-6 | . | TRBV28 | CASLPPVGPHGSPLHF
TRBJ2-2 | . | TRBV13 | CASREGLAGASNTGELFF
TRBJ2-7 | . | TRBV5-1 | CASSLDPGSSSYEQYF
TRBJ2-3 | . | TRBV7-9 | CASSLAARDSLTPADTQYF
TRBJ2-3 | . | TRBV7-7 | CAKRGSDTQYF
TRBJ2-2 | . | TRBV29-1 | CSVDLGGEELFF
TRBJ2-7 | . | TRBV5-1 | CASSPGGEAYEQYF
TRBJ1-2 | . | TRBV11-2 | CASSLTFYGYTF
TRBJ2-1 | . | TRBV4-1 | CASSQAGTGAYNEQFF
TRBJ1-1 | . | TRBV5-1 | CASSLGSNTEAFF
TRBJ2-7 | . | TRBV9 | CASSVEGDYEQYF
TRBJ2-7 | . | TRBV29-1 | CSVNHVAAPGEQYF
TRBJ1-1 | . | TRBV4-3 | CASSQDQEGALNTEAFF
TRBJ2-7 | . | TRBV15 | CATSRRGGRGYEQYF
TRBJ1-6 | . | TRBV6-6 | CASGEGAYNSPLHF
TRBJ2-7 | . | TRBV27 | CATRASAHYEQYF
TRBJ2-3 | . | TRBV5-4 | CASSQEDTQYF
TRBJ2-3 | once | TRBV14 | CASSQAGSPLSTDTQYF
TRBJ1-1 | . | TRBV21-1 | CASSKVGQENTEAFF
TRBJ2-7 | once | TRBV27 | CASSFSPGSYEQYF
TRBJ2-4 | . | TRBV5-6 | CASSLMGTSGSNIQYF
TRBJ2-4 | . | TRBV9 | CASSAVPAGNIQYF
TRBJ2-2 | . | TRBV9 | CASSVDPGANTGELFF
TRBJ1-4 | . | TRBV6-1 | CASSEWEGSNEKLFF
TRBJ2-6 | . | TRBV9 | CASSPVSSGANVLTF
TRBJ2-7 | . | TRBV13 | CASSATSGGLPEQYF
TRBJ2-7 | . | TRBV5-1 | CASSLVPPYEQYF